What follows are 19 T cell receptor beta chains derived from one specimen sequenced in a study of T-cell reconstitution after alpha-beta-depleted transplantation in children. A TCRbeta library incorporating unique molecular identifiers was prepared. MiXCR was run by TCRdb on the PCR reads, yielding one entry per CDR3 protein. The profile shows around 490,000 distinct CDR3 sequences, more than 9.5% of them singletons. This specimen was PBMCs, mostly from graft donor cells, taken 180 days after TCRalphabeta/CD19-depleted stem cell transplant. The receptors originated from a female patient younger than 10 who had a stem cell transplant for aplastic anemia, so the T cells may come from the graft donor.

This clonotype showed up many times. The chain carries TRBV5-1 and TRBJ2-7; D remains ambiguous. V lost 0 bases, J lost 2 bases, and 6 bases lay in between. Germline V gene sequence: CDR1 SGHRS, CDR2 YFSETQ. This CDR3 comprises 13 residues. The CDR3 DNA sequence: TGCGCCAGCAGCTTGGGCAGAGCCTACGAGCAGTACTTC. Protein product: CASSLGRAYEQYF.

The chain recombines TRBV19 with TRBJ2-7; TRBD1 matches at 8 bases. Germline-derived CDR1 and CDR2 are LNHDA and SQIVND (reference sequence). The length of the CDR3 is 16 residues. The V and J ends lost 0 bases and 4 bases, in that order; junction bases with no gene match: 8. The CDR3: CASSIDPDRGIYEQYF. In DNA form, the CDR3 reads TGTGCCAGTAGTATAGATCCCGACAGGGGAATATACGAGCAGTACTTC.

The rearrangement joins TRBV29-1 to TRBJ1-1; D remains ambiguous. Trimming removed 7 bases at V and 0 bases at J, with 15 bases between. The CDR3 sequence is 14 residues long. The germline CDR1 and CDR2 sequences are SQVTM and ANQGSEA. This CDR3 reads CSAAVHRLNTEAFF. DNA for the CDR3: TGCAGCGCGGCTGTTCACCGCTTGAACACTGAAGCTTTCTTT.

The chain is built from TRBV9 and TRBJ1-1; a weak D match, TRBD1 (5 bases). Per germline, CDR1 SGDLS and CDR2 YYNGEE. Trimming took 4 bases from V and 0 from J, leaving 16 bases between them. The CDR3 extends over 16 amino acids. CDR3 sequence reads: CASSPWGGTMNTEAFF. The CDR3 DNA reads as TGTGCCAGCAGCCCTTGGGGGGGTACCATGAACACTGAAGCTTTCTTT.

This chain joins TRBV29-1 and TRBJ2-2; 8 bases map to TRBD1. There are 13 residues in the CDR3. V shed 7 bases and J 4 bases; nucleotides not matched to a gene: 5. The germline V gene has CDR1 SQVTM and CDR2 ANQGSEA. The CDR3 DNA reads TGCAGCGCCCAGGGGGCGGCCACCGGGGAGCTGTTTTTT. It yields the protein CSAQGAATGELFF.

The CDR3 here is CASSLGTGVEQETQYF. CDR3 nucleotides: TGTGCCAGCAGTTTAGGGACAGGGGTTGAGCAAGAGACCCAGTACTTC. The chain employs TRBV12-3 or TRBV12-4 and TRBJ2-5; 9 bases are a match to TRBD1. CDR3 size: 16 residues. With 1 base clipped from V and 2 bases from J, the junction kept 5 bases outside the gene matches.

For the CDR3, the DNA is TGTGCCAGTAGTATGGGACGGTTCTCTGGAAACACCATATATTTT. As protein: CASSMGRFSGNTIYF. The gene calls are TRBV19 and TRBJ1-3, with a possible D match to TRBD1 (5 bases). Germline V CDR1 and CDR2: LNHDA, SQIVND (reference sequence). Trimming took 3 bases from V and 0 from J, leaving 9 bases between them. This CDR3 contains 15 residues.

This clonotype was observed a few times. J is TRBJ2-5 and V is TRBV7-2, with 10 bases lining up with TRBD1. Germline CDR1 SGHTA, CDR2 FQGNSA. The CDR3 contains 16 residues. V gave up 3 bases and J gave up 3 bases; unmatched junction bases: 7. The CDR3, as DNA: TGTGCCAGCAGCTTCGGGACAGGGGATAATGAAGAGACCCAGTACTTC. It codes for CASSFGTGDNEETQYF.

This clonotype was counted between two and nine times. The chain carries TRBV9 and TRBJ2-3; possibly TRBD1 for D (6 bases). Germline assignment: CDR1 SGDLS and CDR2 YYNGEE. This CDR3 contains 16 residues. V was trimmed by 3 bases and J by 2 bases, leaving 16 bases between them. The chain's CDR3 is CASSGYGDMDTDTQYF. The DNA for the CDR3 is TGTGCCAGCAGCGGGTACGGGGACATGGACACAGATACGCAGTATTTT.

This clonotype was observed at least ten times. The chain's CDR3 is CASSLRQGLTRNEQYV. The CDR3 DNA is TGTGCCAGCAGTTTAAGACAGGGACTTACTCGGAACGAGCAGTACGTC. The chain has TRBV28 and TRBJ2-7; the D gene is possibly TRBD1 (7 bases). Trimming removed 2 bases at V and 5 bases at J, with 19 bases between. The CDR3 sequence is 16 residues long. The germline V gene has CDR1 MDHEN and CDR2 SYDVKM.

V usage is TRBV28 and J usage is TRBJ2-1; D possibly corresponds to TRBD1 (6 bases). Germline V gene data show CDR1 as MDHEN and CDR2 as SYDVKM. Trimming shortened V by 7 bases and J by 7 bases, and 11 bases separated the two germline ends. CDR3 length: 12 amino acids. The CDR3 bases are TGTGCCAGCACCCGACAGGCAAATGAGCAGTTCTTC. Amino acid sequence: CASTRQANEQFF.

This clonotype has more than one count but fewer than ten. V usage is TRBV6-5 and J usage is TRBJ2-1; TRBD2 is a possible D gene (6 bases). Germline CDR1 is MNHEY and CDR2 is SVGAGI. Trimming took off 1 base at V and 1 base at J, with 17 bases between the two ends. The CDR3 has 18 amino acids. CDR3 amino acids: CASSYFVGSRESYNEQFF. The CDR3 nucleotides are TGTGCCAGCAGTTACTTTGTAGGGAGCCGGGAGTCCTACAATGAGCAGTTCTTC.

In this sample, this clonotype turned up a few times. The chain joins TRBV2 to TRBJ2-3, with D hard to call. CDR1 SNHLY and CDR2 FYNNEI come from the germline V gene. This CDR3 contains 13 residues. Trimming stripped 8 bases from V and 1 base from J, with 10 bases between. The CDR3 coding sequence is TGTGCCAGCTGGCCCGGCGGCACAGATACGCAGTATTTT. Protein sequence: CASWPGGTDTQYF.

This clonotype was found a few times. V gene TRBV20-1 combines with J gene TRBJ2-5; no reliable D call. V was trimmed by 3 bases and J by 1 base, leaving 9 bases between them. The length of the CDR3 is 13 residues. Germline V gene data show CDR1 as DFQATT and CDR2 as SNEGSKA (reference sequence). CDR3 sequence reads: CSASRSSQETQYF. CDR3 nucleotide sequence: TGCAGTGCTAGTCGTTCTAGCCAAGAGACCCAGTACTTC.

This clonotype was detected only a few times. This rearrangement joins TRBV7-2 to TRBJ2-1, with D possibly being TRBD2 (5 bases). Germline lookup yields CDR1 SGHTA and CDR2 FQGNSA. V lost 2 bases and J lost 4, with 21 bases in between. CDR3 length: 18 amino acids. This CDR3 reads CASSLTDWNTLGYNEQFF. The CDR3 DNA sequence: TGTGCCAGCAGCTTAACGGACTGGAACACCCTGGGGTACAATGAGCAGTTCTTC.

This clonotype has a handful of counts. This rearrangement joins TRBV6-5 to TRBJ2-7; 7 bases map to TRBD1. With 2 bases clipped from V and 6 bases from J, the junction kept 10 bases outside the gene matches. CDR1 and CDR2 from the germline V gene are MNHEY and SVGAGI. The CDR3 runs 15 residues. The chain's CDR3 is CASSYDRDREGEQYF. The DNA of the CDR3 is TGTGCCAGCAGTTACGACCGGGACAGAGAAGGCGAGCAGTACTTC.

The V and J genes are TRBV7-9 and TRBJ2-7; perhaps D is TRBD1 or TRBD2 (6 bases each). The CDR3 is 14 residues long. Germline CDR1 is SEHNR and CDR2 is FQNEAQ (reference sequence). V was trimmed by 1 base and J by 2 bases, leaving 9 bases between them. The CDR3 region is CASSLGGTTYEQYF. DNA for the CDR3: TGTGCCAGCAGCTTAGGCGGGACAACCTACGAGCAGTACTTC.

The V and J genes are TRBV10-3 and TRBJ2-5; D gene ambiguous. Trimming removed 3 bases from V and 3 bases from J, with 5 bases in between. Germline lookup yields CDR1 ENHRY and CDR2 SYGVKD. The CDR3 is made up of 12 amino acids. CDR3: CAISDPEETQYF. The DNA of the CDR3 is TGTGCCATCAGTGACCCAGAAGAGACCCAGTACTTC.

The CDR3 here is CSATGGGSGNTIYF. CDR3 nucleotides: TGCAGTGCCACTGGAGGCGGATCTGGAAACACCATATATTTT. V is TRBV20-1 and J is TRBJ1-3; D unresolved. V lost 6 bases and J 1 base, leaving 13 bases between the germline ends. CDR1 DFQATT and CDR2 SNEGSKA come from the germline V gene (reference sequence). CDR3 length equals 14 residues.